This T cell receptor (beta chain) was recovered during a study of blood T cell repertoires in COVID-19. Remarks on this clone: This sample includes further DNA sequences coding for the same CDR3.

CDR1 and CDR2 from the germline V gene are MGHRA and YSYEKL. The CDR3 contains 17 residues. With 0 bases clipped from V and 5 bases from J, the junction kept 8 bases outside the gene matches. As handled by the study authors: Amplification of reference gene primers was used by the study to estimate nucleated cell counts. TCRdb's copy holds only in-frame clones and misses some; the assay was immunoSEQ multiplex PCR. That table gives V, J and clone size, and the DNA gave D and trimming. The table has 50,000 to 70,000 clones, 60% to 85% seen once. The clonotype comes from a man aged 50 to 60 with active or convalescent COVID-19. V gene TRBV4-1 combines with J gene TRBJ2-2; 8 nucleotides line up with TRBD2. The sample was peripheral blood. The CDR3 coding sequence is TGCGCCAGCAGCCAAGATTACGGGAGGGTAAAAACCGGGGAGCTGTTTTTT. Translation: CASSQDYGRVKTGELFF.